This is a list of T cell receptor beta chains from one sample in a study of cytotoxic CD8 clonotypes in ibrutinib-treated CLL. Clones were read by immunoSEQ multiplex PCR, and TCRdb kept only the in-frame ones, dropping some. The data show some 130,000 clones, roughly three quarters seen once. Material: PBMCs, obtained after 24 months of ibrutinib treatment. These receptor sequences come from a human donor with chronic lymphocytic leukemia. The CDR3 runs from the conserved cysteine through the conserved F or W. The D gene is left open where the match is weak. Clone sizes are given selectively: once, few, many, or a class where the clone is expanded.

D: TRBD1
size: .
V: TRBV7-2
J: TRBJ2-7
CDR3: CASSPTGVYEQYF
DNA: TGTGCCAGCAGCCCGACAGGGGTGTACGAGCAGTACTTC

D: .
size: .
V: TRBV5-1
J: TRBJ2-7
CDR3: CASSLAGGGADYEQYF
DNA: TGCGCCAGCAGCTTGGCCGGAGGGGGCGCCGACTACGAGCAGTACTTC

D: .
size: .
V: TRBV13
J: TRBJ1-1
CDR3: CASSFGSPLAEAFF
DNA: TGTGCCAGCAGCTTTGGCAGCCCTCTTGCTGAAGCTTTCTTT

D: .
size: .
V: TRBV19
J: TRBJ2-2
CDR3: CASSIVPGGELFF
DNA: TGTGCCAGTAGTATCGTCCCGGGGGGGGAGCTGTTTTTT

D: .
size: .
V: TRBV9
J: TRBJ1-1
CDR3: CASSAAGTLSAEAFF
DNA: TGTGCCAGCAGCGCGGCCGGGACCCTTAGTGCTGAAGCTTTCTTT

D: .
size: .
V: TRBV28
J: TRBJ2-1
CDR3: CASSLRLGQRNEQFF
DNA: TGTGCCAGCAGTTTACGGCTAGGACAGCGCAATGAGCAGTTCTTC

D: .
size: .
V: TRBV19
J: TRBJ1-2
CDR3: CASSIRGQSGYTF
DNA: TGTGCCAGTAGTATCCGGGGCCAATCTGGCTACACCTTC

D: TRBD2
size: .
V: TRBV7-2
J: TRBJ2-5
CDR3: CASKGGAAQETQYF
DNA: TGTGCCAGCAAGGGAGGGGCAGCCCAAGAGACCCAGTACTTC

D: TRBD2
size: once
V: TRBV7-2
J: TRBJ2-5
CDR3: CASSQLREAGETQYF
DNA: TGTGCCAGCAGCCAACTGCGGGAGGCCGGGGAGACCCAGTACTTC

D: TRBD1
size: .
V: TRBV2
J: TRBJ2-7
CDR3: CASSRGQGSLSGEQYF
DNA: TGTGCCAGCAGCCGGGGACAGGGGTCTTTGTCCGGCGAGCAGTACTTC

D: TRBD1
size: once
V: TRBV5-1
J: TRBJ2-3
CDR3: CASSLGLTGVGDTQYF
DNA: TGCGCCAGCAGCTTGGGTCTGACAGGGGTGGGTGATACGCAGTATTTT

D: .
size: .
V: TRBV19
J: TRBJ1-6
CDR3: CASSMGENSPLHF
DNA: TGTGCCAGTAGTATGGGAGAGAATTCACCCCTCCACTTT

D: .
size: .
V: TRBV11-2
J: TRBJ1-1
CDR3: CASSLLVLRYMNTEAFF
DNA: TGTGCCAGCAGCTTACTTGTCCTCCGTTACATGAACACTGAAGCTTTCTTT

D: TRBD1
size: .
V: TRBV4-3
J: TRBJ2-5
CDR3: CAPRGETQYF
DNA: TGCGCCCCCAGGGGGGAGACCCAGTACTTC

D: .
size: once
V: TRBV7-2
J: TRBJ1-5
CDR3: CASGPRDPSNQPQHF
DNA: TGTGCCAGCGGCCCCAGGGACCCTAGCAATCAGCCCCAGCATTTT

D: TRBD1
size: once
V: TRBV6-1
J: TRBJ1-5
CDR3: CASSPGQGNQPQHF
DNA: TGTGCCAGCAGCCCTGGACAGGGAAATCAGCCCCAGCATTTT

D: .
size: .
V: TRBV29-1
J: TRBJ2-5
CDR3: CSVEGSVETQYF
DNA: TGCAGCGTTGAAGGGTCCGTTGAGACCCAGTACTTC

D: TRBD1
size: .
V: TRBV5-3
J: TRBJ1-5
CDR3: CARSQDRDSNQPQHF
DNA: TGTGCCAGAAGCCAGGACAGGGATAGCAATCAGCCCCAGCATTTT

D: TRBD2
size: .
V: TRBV6-4
J: TRBJ2-1
CDR3: CASSDGTSGTQQFF
DNA: TGTGCCAGCAGTGACGGGACTAGCGGGACCCAGCAGTTCTTC

D: .
size: .
V: TRBV19
J: TRBJ2-1
CDR3: CASTGVGDEQFF
DNA: TGTGCCAGTACTGGGGTCGGGGATGAGCAGTTCTTC

D: TRBD1
size: .
V: TRBV19
J: TRBJ2-1
CDR3: CASSSGTGVNEQFF
DNA: TGTGCCAGTAGTAGCGGGACAGGGGTCAATGAGCAGTTCTTC

D: TRBD1
size: .
V: TRBV11-3
J: TRBJ2-1
CDR3: CASQAGQGSIEQFF
DNA: TGTGCCAGCCAGGCGGGACAGGGGTCGATTGAGCAGTTCTTC

D: TRBD2
size: .
V: TRBV5-1
J: TRBJ2-1
CDR3: CASSFGSGRNSYNEQFF
DNA: TGCGCCAGCAGCTTCGGTAGCGGGAGGAACTCCTACAATGAGCAGTTCTTC

D: TRBD1
size: few
V: TRBV9
J: TRBJ1-2
CDR3: CATQTGWGYTF
DNA: TGTGCCACCCAGACAGGGTGGGGCTACACCTTC

D: TRBD1
size: many
V: TRBV14
J: TRBJ1-3
CDR3: CASSRTGGAYSGNTIYF
DNA: TGTGCCAGCAGCCGGACAGGTGGGGCGTACTCTGGAAACACCATATATTTT

D: .
size: .
V: TRBV7-9
J: TRBJ1-3
CDR3: CASSPDSYSGNTIYF
DNA: TGTGCCAGCAGCCCAGACAGCTACTCTGGAAACACCATATATTTT

D: TRBD2
size: .
V: TRBV18
J: TRBJ2-7
CDR3: CASSPSGGYEQYF
DNA: TGTGCCAGCTCACCTAGCGGGGGCTACGAGCAGTACTTC

D: .
size: once
V: TRBV11-3
J: TRBJ2-2
CDR3: CASSFGGAGELFF
DNA: TGTGCCAGCAGCTTCGGCGGGGCCGGGGAGCTGTTTTTT

D: .
size: once
V: TRBV5-1
J: TRBJ1-5
CDR3: CASSFGQGGEAQHF
DNA: TGCGCCAGCAGCTTCGGTCAGGGAGGTGAGGCCCAGCATTTT

D: .
size: few
V: TRBV10-1
J: TRBJ1-6
CDR3: CASRGTQGYNSPLHF
DNA: TGCGCCAGCCGGGGAACACAGGGATATAATTCACCCCTCCACTTT

D: TRBD1
size: .
V: TRBV29-1
J: TRBJ2-5
CDR3: CSVEGPGTGYQETQYF
DNA: TGCAGCGTTGAAGGGCCCGGGACAGGGTACCAAGAGACCCAGTACTTC

D: TRBD1
size: .
V: TRBV5-1
J: TRBJ2-3
CDR3: CASSLPGQTTDTQYF
DNA: TGCGCCAGCAGCCTACCGGGACAGACCACAGATACGCAGTATTTT

D: .
size: few
V: TRBV30
J: TRBJ1-2
CDR3: CAWSGGRYGYTF
DNA: TGTGCCTGGAGCGGGGGGCGCTATGGCTACACCTTC

D: TRBD2
size: many
V: TRBV6-1
J: TRBJ2-2
CDR3: CASSGLAVGTGELFF
DNA: TGTGCCAGCAGCGGACTAGCGGTGGGCACCGGGGAGCTGTTTTTT

D: TRBD2
size: .
V: TRBV7-2
J: TRBJ2-3
CDR3: CASSRGADTQYF
DNA: TGTGCCAGCAGCCGGGGGGCAGATACGCAGTATTTT

D: TRBD2
size: .
V: TRBV7-2
J: TRBJ2-7
CDR3: CASSLAGGQYEQYF
DNA: TGTGCCAGCAGCCTAGCGGGGGGGCAGTACGAGCAGTACTTC

D: .
size: .
V: TRBV6-1
J: TRBJ2-7
CDR3: CATQGGDSLSYEQYF
DNA: TGTGCCACCCAGGGGGGGGACTCCCTCTCCTACGAGCAGTACTTC

D: .
size: few
V: TRBV7-8
J: TRBJ1-3
CDR3: CASSLGFRGRTIYF
DNA: TGTGCCAGCAGCTTAGGGTTCAGGGGCCGCACCATATATTTT

D: .
size: .
V: TRBV9
J: TRBJ2-3
CDR3: CASSVMGQADTQYF
DNA: TGTGCCAGCAGCGTTATGGGCCAGGCAGATACGCAGTATTTT

D: .
size: many
V: TRBV2
J: TRBJ1-1
CDR3: CASSEDDRAAAFF
DNA: TGTGCCAGCAGTGAAGACGACCGGGCCGCAGCTTTCTTT

D: .
size: .
V: TRBV27
J: TRBJ1-6
CDR3: CASSRRAPNSPLHF
DNA: TGTGCCAGCAGCCGACGGGCGCCAAATTCACCCCTCCACTTT

D: .
size: .
V: TRBV19
J: TRBJ1-3
CDR3: CASSFRASGNTIYF
DNA: TGTGCCAGTAGTTTCCGGGCCTCTGGAAACACCATATATTTT

D: .
size: .
V: TRBV2
J: TRBJ1-4
CDR3: CAGGAATNEKLFF
DNA: TGTGCCGGCGGGGCAGCAACTAATGAAAAACTGTTTTTT

D: .
size: .
V: TRBV30
J: TRBJ2-5
CDR3: CAWSVAGLQETQYF
DNA: TGTGCCTGGAGTGTTGCGGGTCTCCAGGAGACCCAGTACTTC

D: TRBD1
size: .
V: TRBV2
J: TRBJ2-2
CDR3: CASSEEGQGTGELFF
DNA: TGTGCCAGCAGTGAAGAGGGACAGGGGACCGGGGAGCTGTTTTTT

D: TRBD1
size: .
V: TRBV10-3
J: TRBJ1-1
CDR3: CAISEGTGYNTEAFF
DNA: TGTGCCATCAGTGAGGGGACAGGGTACAACACTGAAGCTTTCTTT

D: .
size: .
V: TRBV6-1
J: TRBJ2-3
CDR3: CASRTPRRVDTQYF
DNA: TGTGCCAGCAGGACCCCCCGGCGAGTAGATACGCAGTATTTT

D: .
size: .
V: TRBV7-9
J: TRBJ2-2
CDR3: CASGKATAGELFF
DNA: TGTGCCAGCGGGAAGGCCACCGCCGGGGAGCTGTTTTTT

D: TRBD2
size: .
V: TRBV7-9
J: TRBJ2-7
CDR3: CASSGRLAGGSYEQYF
DNA: TGTGCCAGCAGCGGCCGGTTAGCGGGAGGGTCCTACGAGCAGTACTTC

D: .
size: once
V: TRBV18
J: TRBJ2-5
CDR3: CASSPRAGEETQYF
DNA: TGTGCCAGCTCACCAAGGGCCGGGGAAGAGACCCAGTACTTC

D: .
size: .
V: TRBV19
J: TRBJ2-7
CDR3: CASSNRVKTYEQYF
DNA: TGTGCCAGTAGCAACAGGGTGAAAACCTACGAGCAGTACTTC

D: TRBD1
size: .
V: TRBV19
J: TRBJ1-4
CDR3: CASRPWDSNNEKLFF
DNA: TGTGCCAGTCGCCCTTGGGACAGTAATAATGAAAAACTGTTTTTT

D: .
size: .
V: TRBV18
J: TRBJ1-5
CDR3: CASSLSTSGGGSPQHF
DNA: TGTGCCAGCTCACTGTCTACTTCAGGAGGCGGGTCGCCCCAGCATTTT

D: .
size: .
V: TRBV25-1
J: TRBJ1-4
CDR3: CASSAGGAGSPLTEKLFF
DNA: TGTGCCAGCAGTGCCGGGGGGGCAGGAAGCCCGTTGACCGAAAAACTGTTTTTT

D: .
size: many
V: TRBV7-3
J: TRBJ2-6
CDR3: CASSGHQGSVLTF
DNA: TGTGCCAGCAGCGGACACCAGGGCAGCGTCCTGACTTTC

D: TRBD2
size: .
V: TRBV5-1
J: TRBJ2-3
CDR3: CASSLGASGGSTDTQYF
DNA: TGCGCCAGCAGCTTGGGCGCTAGCGGGGGCTCCACAGATACGCAGTATTTT

D: .
size: .
V: TRBV9
J: TRBJ2-7
CDR3: CASSAGWQANYEQYF
DNA: TGTGCCAGCAGCGCTGGGTGGCAGGCCAACTACGAGCAGTACTTC

D: .
size: .
V: TRBV19
J: TRBJ2-5
CDR3: CASSMVAGETQYF
DNA: TGTGCCAGTAGTATGGTGGCGGGGGAGACCCAGTACTTC